These 9 T cell receptor beta chains were sequenced from one sample in a study of neurological immune-mediated disorders. TCRdb reprocessed the 5' RACE reads via MiXCR and lists one record per CDR3 protein. Of 27,000 or so distinct CDR3 sequences in the sample, more than 2.5% are singletons; the top ten hold roughly 7%. The sample taken for sequencing was PBMCs. The source of these receptors is a woman aged 30 to 39 with multiple sclerosis.

The gene calls are TRBV5-1 and TRBJ1-3, with D unresolved. The CDR3 length is 14 residues. The V and J ends lost 3 bases and 3 bases respectively, with 10 bases between them. CDR1 SGHRS and CDR2 YFSETQ come from the germline V gene. CDR3 coding DNA: TGCGCCAGCAGCTGGGAAAATAATGGAAACACCATATATTTT. Amino acids: CASSWENNGNTIYF.

This clonotype was seen ten or more times. The chain combines TRBV7-3 with TRBJ2-6, with unresolved D. Deletions cut 5 bases from V and 0 bases from J, with 8 bases between. Germline CDR1 reads SGHTA; CDR2 reads FQGTGA. The CDR3 sequence is 15 residues long. CDR3 bases: TGTGCCAGCAGCCCCCGTGCCTCTGGGGCCAACGTCCTGACTTTC. Translated, it gives CASSPRASGANVLTF.

As for this clonotype: This may be a read error: a much more frequent sequence differs by one nucleotide. This chain uses TRBV15 with TRBJ2-4; perhaps TRBD2 as D (5 bases). The V gene's germline CDR1 is LNHNV and CDR2 YYDKDF (reference sequence). The CDR3 consists of 17 residues. The CDR3 nucleotides are TGTGCCACCAGCAGAGATGAGGAAGCCCTAGCCAAAAAAATTCAGTACTTC. Translating it yields CATSRDEEALAKKIQYF.

There are many counts of this clonotype. The chain recombines TRBV3-1 with TRBJ1-2; 9 positions agree with TRBD1. CDR3 length: 13 residues. CDR1 is LGHDT and CDR2 is YNNKEL in the germline V gene (reference sequence). The J segment lost 6 bases and the V segment lost 4 bases, leaving 3 bases of the junction unmatched. The CDR3 loop is CASSRTGEHGYTF. The DNA of the CDR3 is TGTGCCAGCAGCCGGACAGGGGAACATGGCTACACCTTC.

At least ten counts were recorded for this clonotype. The chain employs TRBV5-1 and TRBJ2-3; D is uncertain. Per the germline V gene, CDR1 is SGHRS and CDR2 is YFSETQ. This CDR3 comprises 14 residues. The ends were cut back, 4 bases at V and 1 base at J, with 10 bases in the middle. CDR3 loop: CASSPFRRTDTQYF. The CDR3 nucleotides read TGCGCCAGCAGCCCCTTTCGACGCACAGATACGCAGTATTTT.

This clonotype occurred many times. The chain joins TRBV3-1 to TRBJ2-7, with 7 bases aligning to TRBD1. CDR3 length: 13 amino acids. CDR1 and CDR2 from the germline V gene are LGHDT and YNNKEL (reference sequence). V shed 2 bases and J 5 bases; nucleotides not matched to a gene: 3. The CDR3 sequence: CASSQQGDHEQYF. For the CDR3, the DNA is TGTGCCAGCAGCCAACAGGGGGACCACGAGCAGTACTTC.

There are many counts of this clonotype. The chain employs TRBV20-1 and TRBJ2-1; a possible D gene is TRBD1 (8 bases). The V gene's germline CDR1 is DFQATT and CDR2 SNEGSKA (reference sequence). CDR3 length equals 15 residues. Trimming pared 6 bases from V and 0 bases from J, leaving 15 bases between. The chain's CDR3 is CSAWTGRASYNEQFF. As DNA, the CDR3 is TGCAGTGCGTGGACAGGGAGGGCCTCCTACAATGAGCAGTTCTTC.

There are a few counts of this clonotype. The genes are TRBV18 and TRBJ2-4; D unresolved. V lost 2 bases to trimming and J lost 8 bases, with 7 bases between them. CDR1 and CDR2 (germline): KGHSH, LQKENI. This CDR3 spans 12 amino acids. CDR3 nucleotide sequence: TGTGCCAGCTCACCAAACGGAGACATTCAGTACTTC. Protein sequence: CASSPNGDIQYF.

Many counts were recorded for this clonotype. This chain uses TRBV12-3 or TRBV12-4 with TRBJ2-1, with D hard to call. The CDR3 contains 11 residues. V lost 3 bases to trimming and J lost 10 bases, with 7 bases between them. The CDR3 DNA sequence: TGTGCCAGCAGTTTGAGGTCAGAGCAGTTCTTC. It translates to CASSLRSEQFF.